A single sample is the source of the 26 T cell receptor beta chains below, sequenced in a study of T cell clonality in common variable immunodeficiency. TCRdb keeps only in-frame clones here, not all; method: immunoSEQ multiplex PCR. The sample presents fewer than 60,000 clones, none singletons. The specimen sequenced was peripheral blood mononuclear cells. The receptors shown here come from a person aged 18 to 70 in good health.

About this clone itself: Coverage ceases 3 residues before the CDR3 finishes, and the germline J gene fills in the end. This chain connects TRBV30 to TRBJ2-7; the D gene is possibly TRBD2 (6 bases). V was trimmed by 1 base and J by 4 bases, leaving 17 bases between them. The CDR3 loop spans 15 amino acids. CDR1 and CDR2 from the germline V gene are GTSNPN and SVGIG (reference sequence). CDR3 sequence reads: CAWSGGVGVKYEQYF. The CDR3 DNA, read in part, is TGTGCCTGGAGTGGGGGGGTGGGGGTGAAATACGAG.

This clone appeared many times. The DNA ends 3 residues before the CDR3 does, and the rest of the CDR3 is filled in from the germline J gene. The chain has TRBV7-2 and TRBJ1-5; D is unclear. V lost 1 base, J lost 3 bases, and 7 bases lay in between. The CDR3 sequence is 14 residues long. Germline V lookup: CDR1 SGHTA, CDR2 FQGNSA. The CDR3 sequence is CASSLDTFNQPQHF. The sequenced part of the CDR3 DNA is TGTGCCAGCAGCTTAGACACCTTCAATCAGCCC.

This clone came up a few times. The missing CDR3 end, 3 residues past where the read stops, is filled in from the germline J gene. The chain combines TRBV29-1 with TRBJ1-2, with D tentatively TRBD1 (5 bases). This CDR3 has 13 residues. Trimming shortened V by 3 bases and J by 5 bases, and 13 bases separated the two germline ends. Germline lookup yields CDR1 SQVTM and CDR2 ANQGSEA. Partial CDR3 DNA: TGCAGCGTTGAGGGCAGGGCCTTATATGGC. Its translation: CSVEGRALYG. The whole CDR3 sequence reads CSVEGRALYGYTF.

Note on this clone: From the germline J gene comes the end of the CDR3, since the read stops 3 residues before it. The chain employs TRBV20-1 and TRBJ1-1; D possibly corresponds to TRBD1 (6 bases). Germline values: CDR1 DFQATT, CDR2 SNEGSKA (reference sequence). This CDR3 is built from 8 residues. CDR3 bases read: TGCAGTGCTCAGGGG. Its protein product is CSAQG. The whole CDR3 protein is CSAQGAFF.

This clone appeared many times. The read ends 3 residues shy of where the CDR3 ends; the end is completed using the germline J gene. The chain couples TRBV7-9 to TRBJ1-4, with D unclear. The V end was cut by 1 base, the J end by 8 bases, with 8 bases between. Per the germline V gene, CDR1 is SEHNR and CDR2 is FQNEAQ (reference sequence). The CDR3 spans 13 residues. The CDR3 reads CASSLGVGEKLFF. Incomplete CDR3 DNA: TGTGCCAGCAGCTTAGGGGTGGGCGAAAAA.

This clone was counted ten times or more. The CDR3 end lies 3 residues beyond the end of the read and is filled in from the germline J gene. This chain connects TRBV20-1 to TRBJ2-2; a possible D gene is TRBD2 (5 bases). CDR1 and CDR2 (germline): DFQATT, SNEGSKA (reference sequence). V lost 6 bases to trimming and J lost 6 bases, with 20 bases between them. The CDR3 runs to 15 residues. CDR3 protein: CSARPDSTPAGELFF. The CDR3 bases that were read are TGCAGTGCCAGACCGGACTCGACCCCCGCCGGGGAG.

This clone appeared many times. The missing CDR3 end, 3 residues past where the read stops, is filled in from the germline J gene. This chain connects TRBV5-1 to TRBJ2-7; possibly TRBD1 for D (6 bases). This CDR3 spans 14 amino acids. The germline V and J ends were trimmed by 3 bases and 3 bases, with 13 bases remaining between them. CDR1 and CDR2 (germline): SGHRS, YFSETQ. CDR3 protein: CASSSQQGIYEQYF. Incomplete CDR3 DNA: TGCGCCAGCAGCTCCCAGCAGGGGATCTACGAG.

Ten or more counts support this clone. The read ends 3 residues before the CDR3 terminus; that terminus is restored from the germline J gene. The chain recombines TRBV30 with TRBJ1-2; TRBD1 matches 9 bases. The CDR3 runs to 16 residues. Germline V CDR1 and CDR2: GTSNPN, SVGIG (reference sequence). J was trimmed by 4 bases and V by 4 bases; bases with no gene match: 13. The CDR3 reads CAWTSGTGLRVYGYTF. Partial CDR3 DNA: TGTGCCTGGACTTCCGGGACAGGGCTTCGGGTCTATGGC.

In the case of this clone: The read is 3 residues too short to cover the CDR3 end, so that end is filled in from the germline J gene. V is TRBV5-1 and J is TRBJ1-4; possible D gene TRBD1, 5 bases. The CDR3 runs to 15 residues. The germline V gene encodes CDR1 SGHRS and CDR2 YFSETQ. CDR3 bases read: TGCGCCAGCAGCTTGGACGAATCTGGGGCCAACGTA. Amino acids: CASSLDESGANV. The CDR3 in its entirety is CASSLDESGANVLFF.

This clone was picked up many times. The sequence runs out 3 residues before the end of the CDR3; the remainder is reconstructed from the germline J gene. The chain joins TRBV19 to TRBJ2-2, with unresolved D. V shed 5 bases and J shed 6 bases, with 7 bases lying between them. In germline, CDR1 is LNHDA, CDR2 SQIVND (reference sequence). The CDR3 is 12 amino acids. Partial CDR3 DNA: TGTGCCAGTAGTCTGGGCGCCGGGGAG. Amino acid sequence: CASSLGAGE. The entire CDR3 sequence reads CASSLGAGELFF.

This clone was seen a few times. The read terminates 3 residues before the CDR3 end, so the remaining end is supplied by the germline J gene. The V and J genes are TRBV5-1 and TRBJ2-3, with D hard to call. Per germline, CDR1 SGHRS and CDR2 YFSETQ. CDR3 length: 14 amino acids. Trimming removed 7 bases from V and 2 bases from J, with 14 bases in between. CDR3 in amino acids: CASALVPLTDTQYF. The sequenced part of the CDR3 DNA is TGCGCCAGCGCCCTTGTCCCACTCACAGATACG. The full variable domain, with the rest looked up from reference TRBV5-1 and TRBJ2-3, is KAGVTQTPRYLIKTRGQQVTLSCSPISGHRSVSWYQQTPGQGLQFLFEYFSETQRNKGNFPGRFSGRQFSNSRSEMNVSTLELGDSALYLCASALVPLTDTQYFGPGTRLTVL.

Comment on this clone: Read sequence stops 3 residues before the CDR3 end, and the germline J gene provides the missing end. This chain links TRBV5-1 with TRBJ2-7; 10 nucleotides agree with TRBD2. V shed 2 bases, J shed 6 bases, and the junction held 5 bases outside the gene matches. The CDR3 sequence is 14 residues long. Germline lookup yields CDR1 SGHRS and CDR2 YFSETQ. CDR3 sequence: CASSLQRGGSEQYF. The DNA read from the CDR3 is TGCGCCAGCAGCTTACAGCGGGGGGGATCCGAG. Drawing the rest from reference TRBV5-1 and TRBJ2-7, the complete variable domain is KAGVTQTPRYLIKTRGQQVTLSCSPISGHRSVSWYQQTPGQGLQFLFEYFSETQRNKGNFPGRFSGRQFSNSRSEMNVSTLELGDSALYLCASSLQRGGSEQYFGPGTRLTVT.

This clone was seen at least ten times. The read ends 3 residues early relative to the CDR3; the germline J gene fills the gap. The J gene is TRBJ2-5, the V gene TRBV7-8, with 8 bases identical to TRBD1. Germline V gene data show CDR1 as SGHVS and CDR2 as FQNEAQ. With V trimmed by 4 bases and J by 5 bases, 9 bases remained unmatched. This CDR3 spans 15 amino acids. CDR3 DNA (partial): TGTGCCAGCAGCTGGAGACAGGGGATAGGGGAGACC. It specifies CASSWRQGIGET. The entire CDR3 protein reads CASSWRQGIGETQYF.

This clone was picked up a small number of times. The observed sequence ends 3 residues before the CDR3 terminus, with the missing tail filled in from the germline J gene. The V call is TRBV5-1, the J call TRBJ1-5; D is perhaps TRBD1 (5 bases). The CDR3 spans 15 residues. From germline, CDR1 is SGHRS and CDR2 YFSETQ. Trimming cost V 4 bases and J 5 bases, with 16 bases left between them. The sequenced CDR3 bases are TGCGCCAGCAGCATCCGCGGGGGAATGGATCAGCCC. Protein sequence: CASSIRGGMDQP. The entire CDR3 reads CASSIRGGMDQPQHF.

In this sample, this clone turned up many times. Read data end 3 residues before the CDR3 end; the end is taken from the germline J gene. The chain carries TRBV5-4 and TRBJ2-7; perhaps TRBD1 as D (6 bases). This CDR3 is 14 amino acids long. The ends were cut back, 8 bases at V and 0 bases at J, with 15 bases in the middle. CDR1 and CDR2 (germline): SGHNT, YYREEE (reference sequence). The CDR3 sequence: CARTGRSNSYEQYF. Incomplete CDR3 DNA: TGTGCCAGAACAGGGCGGTCAAACTCCTACGAG.

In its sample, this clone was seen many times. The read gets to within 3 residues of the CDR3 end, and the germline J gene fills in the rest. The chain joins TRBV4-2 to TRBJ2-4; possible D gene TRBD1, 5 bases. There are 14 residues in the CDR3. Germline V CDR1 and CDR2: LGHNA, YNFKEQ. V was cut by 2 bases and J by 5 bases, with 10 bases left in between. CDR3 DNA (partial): TGTGCCAGCAGCCAACGAGACAGCCAAAACATT. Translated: CASSQRDSQNI. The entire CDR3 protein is CASSQRDSQNIQYF.

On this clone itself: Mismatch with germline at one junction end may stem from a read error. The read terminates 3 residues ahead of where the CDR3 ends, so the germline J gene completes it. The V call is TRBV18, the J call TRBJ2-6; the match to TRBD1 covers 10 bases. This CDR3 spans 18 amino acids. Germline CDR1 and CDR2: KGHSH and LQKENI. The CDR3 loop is CASSSFRTGGSGADVLTF. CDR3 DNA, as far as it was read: TGTGCCAGCTCATCCTTTCGGACAGGGGGATCTGGGGCCGACGTC. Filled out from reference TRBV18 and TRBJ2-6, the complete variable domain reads NAGVMQNPRHLVRRRGQEARLRCSPMKGHSHVYWYRQLPEEGLKFMVYLQKENIIDESGMPKERFSAEFPKEGPSILRIQQVVRGDSAAYFCASSSFRTGGSGADVLTFGAGSRLTVL.

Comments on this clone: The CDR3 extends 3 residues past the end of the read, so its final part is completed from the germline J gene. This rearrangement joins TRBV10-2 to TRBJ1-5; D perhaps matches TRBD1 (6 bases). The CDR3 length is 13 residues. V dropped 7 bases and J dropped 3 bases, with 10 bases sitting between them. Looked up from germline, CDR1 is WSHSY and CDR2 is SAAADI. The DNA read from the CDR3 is TGCGCCAGCACCGGGACAAACAATCAGCCC. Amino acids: CASTGTNNQP. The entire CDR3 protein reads CASTGTNNQPQHF.

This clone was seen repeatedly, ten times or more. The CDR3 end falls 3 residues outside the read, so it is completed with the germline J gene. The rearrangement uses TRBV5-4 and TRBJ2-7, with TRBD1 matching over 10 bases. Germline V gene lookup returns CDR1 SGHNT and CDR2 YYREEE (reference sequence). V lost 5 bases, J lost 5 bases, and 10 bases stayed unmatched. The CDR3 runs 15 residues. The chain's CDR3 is CASSSKGDRGHEQYF. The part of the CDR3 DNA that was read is TGTGCCAGCAGTTCCAAGGGGGACAGGGGCCACGAG.

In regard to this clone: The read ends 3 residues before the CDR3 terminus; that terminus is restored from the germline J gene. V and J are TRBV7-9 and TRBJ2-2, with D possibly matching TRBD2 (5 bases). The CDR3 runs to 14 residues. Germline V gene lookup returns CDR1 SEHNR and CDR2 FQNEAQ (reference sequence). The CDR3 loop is CASSLSSGKGKLFF. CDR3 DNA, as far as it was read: TGTGCCAGCAGCTTGTCTTCGGGGAAGGGAAAG.

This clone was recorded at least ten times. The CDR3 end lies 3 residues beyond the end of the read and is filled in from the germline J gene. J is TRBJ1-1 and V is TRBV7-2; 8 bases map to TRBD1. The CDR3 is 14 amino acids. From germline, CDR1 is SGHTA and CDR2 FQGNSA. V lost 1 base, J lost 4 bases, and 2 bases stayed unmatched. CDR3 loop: CASSLGTGPTEAFF. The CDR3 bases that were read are TGTGCCAGCAGCTTAGGGACAGGGCCCACTGAA. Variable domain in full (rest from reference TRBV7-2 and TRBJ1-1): GAGVSQSPSNKVTEKGKDVELRCDPISGHTALYWYRQSLGQGLEFLIYFQGNSAPDKSGLPSDRFSAERTGGSVSTLTIQRTQQEDSAVYLCASSLGTGPTEAFFGQGTRLTVV.

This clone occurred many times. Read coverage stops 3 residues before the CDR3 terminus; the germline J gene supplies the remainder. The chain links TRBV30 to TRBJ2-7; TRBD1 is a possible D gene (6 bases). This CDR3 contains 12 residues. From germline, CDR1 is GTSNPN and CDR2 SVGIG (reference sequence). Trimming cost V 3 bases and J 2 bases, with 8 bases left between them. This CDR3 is CAWSRDTYEQYF. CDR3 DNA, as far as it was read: TGTGCCTGGAGCCGGGACACCTACGAG.

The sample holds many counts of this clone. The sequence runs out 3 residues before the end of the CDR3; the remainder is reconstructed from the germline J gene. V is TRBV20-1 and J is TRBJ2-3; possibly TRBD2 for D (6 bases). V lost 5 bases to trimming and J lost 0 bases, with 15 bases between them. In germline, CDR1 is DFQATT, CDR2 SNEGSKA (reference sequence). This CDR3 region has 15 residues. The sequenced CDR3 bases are TGCAGTGCTGGGGTTCCGGGGGATAGCACAGATACG. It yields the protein CSAGVPGDSTDT. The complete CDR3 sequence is CSAGVPGDSTDTQYF.

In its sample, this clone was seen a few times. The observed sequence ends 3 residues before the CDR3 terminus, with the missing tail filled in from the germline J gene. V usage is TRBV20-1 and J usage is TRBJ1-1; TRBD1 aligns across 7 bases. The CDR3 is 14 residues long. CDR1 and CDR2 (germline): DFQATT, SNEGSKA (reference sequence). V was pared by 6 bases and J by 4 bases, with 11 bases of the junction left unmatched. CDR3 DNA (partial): TGCAGTGCCCCGGAGACAGGGCTAAGCACTGAA. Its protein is CSAPETGLSTE. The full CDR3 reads CSAPETGLSTEAFF.

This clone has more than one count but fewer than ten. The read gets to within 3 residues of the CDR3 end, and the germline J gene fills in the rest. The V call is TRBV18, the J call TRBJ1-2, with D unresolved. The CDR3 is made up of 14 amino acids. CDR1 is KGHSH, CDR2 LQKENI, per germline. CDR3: CASSAASTSYDYTF. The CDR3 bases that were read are TGTGCCAGCTCCGCCGCGTCCACGTCCTACGAC.

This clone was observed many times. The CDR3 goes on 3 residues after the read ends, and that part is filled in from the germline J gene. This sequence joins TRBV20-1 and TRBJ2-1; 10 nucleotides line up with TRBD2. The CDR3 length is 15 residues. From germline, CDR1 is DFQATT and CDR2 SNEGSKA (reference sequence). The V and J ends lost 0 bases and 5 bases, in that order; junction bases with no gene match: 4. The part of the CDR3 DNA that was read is TGCAGTGCTAGAGATCGTCTAGCGGGGGACAATGAG. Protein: CSARDRLAGDNE. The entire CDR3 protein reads CSARDRLAGDNEQFF.